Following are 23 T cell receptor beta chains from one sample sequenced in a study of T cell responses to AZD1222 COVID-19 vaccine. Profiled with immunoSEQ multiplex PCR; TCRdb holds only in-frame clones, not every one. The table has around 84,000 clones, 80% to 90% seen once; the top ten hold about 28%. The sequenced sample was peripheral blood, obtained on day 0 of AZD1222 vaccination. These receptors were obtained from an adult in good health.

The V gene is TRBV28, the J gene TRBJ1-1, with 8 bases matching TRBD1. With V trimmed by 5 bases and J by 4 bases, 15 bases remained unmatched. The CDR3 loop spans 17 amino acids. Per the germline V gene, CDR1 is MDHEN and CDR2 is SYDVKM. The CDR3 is CASSNRPGQGGTTEAFF. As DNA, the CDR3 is TGTGCCAGCAGTAATAGGCCCGGACAGGGCGGCACCACTGAAGCTTTCTTT.

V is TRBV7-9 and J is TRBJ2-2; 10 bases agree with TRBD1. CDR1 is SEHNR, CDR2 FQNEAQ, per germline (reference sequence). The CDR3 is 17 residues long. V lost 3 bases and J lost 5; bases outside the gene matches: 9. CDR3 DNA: TGTGCCAGCAGCTTTTCCTGGACAGGGGGTTCTACCGGGGAGCTGTTTTTT. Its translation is CASSFSWTGGSTGELFF. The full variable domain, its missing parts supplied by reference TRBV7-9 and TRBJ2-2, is DTGVSQNPRHKITKRGQNVTFRCDPISEHNRLYWYRQTLGQGPEFLTYFQNEAQLEKSRLLSDRFSAERPKGSFSTLEIQRTEQGDSAMYLCASSFSWTGGSTGELFFGEGSRLTVL.

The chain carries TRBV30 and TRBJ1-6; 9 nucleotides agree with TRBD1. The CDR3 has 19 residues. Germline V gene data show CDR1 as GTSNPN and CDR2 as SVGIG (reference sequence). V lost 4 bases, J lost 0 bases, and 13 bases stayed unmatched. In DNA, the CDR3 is TGTGCCTGGACCACCAGGGGGGGACAGGGATTCTCCTATAATTCACCCCTCCACTTT. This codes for CAWTTRGGQGFSYNSPLHF.

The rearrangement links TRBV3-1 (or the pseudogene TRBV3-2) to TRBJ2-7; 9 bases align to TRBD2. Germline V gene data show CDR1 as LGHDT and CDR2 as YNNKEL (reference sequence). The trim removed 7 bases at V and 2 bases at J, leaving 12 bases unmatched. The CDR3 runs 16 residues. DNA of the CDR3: TGTGCCAGCACCCCCTCCCCGGGCGGGAGGGCCTACGAGCAGTACTTC. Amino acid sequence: CASTPSPGGRAYEQYF.

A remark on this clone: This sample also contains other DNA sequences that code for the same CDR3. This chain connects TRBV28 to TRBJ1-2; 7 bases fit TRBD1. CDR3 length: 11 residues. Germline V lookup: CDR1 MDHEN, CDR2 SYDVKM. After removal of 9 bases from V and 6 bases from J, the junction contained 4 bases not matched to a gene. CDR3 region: CASRQGDGYTF. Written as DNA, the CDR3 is TGTGCCAGTAGACAGGGAGATGGCTACACCTTC.

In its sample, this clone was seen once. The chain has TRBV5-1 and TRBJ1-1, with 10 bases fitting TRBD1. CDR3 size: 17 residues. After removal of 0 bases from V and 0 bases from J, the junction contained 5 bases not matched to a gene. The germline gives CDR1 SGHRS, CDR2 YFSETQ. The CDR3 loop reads CASSLAGTGVMNTEAFF. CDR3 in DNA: TGCGCCAGCAGCTTGGCCGGGACAGGGGTTATGAACACTGAAGCTTTCTTT.

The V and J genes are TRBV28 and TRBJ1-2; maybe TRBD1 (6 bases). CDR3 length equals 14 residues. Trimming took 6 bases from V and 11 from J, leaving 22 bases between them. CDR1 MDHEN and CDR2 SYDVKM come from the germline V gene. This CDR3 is CASRKQGGGGGYTF. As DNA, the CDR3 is TGTGCCAGCAGAAAACAGGGTGGGGGCGGTGGTTACACCTTC.

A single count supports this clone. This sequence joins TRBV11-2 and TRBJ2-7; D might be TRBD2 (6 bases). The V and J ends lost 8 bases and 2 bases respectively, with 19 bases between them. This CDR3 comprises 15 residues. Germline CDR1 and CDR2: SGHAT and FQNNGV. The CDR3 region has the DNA TGTGCCAGCCGAATGTTGCGGGACCGAGCCTACGAGCAGTACTTC. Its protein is CASRMLRDRAYEQYF.

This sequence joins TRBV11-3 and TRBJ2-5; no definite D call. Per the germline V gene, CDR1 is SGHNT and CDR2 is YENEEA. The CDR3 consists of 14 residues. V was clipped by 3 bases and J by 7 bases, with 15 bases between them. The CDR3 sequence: CASSLERTSRTQYF. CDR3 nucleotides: TGTGCCAGCAGCTTGGAGCGTACGTCGCGGACCCAGTACTTC.

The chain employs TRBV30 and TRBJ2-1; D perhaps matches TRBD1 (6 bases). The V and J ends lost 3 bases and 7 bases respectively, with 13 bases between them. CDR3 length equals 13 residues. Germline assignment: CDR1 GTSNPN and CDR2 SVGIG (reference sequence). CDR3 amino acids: CAWRDLGANEQFF. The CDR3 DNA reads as TGTGCCTGGAGGGACCTGGGGGCAAATGAGCAGTTCTTC.

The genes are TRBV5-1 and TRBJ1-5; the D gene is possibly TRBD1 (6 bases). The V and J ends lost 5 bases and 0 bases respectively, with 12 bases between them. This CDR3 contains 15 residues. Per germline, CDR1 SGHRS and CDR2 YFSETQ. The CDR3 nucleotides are TGCGCCAGCAGGAACAGGGACTATAGCAATCAGCCCCAGCATTTT. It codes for CASRNRDYSNQPQHF.

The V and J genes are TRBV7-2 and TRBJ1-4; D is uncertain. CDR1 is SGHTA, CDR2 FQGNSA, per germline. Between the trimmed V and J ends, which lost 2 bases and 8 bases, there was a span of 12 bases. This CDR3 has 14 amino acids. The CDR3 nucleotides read TGTGCCAGCAGCTTACAAAGAGGCCAAGAAAAACTGTTTTTT. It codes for CASSLQRGQEKLFF.

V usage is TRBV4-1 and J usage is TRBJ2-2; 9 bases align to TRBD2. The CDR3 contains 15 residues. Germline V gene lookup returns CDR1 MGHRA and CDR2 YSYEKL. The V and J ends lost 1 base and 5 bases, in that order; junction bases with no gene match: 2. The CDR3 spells CASSQASGRTGELFF. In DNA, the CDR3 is TGCGCCAGCAGCCAAGCCAGCGGGAGGACCGGGGAGCTGTTTTTT.

The CDR3 bases are TGTGCCAGCAGTTTACAGACAGGGGACTATGGCTACACCTTC. Amino acid sequence: CASSLQTGDYGYTF. The chain combines TRBV28 with TRBJ1-2; the match to TRBD1 covers 8 bases. CDR3 length: 14 amino acids. The ends lost 2 bases at V and 3 bases at J; junction bases unmatched: 2. Germline V lookup: CDR1 MDHEN, CDR2 SYDVKM.

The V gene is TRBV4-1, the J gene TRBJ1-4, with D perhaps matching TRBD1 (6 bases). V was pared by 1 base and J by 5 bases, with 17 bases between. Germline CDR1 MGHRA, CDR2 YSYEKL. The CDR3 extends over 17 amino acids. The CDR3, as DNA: TGCGCCAGCAGCCAAGTCGACAGGATAGGTTCAAATGAAAAACTGTTTTTT. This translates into CASSQVDRIGSNEKLFF.

DNA for the CDR3: TGTGCCAGCAGTCCAGTCCCGAATCAGCCCCAGCATTTT. Its translation is CASSPVPNQPQHF. This chain links TRBV6-5 with TRBJ1-5; D is unresolved. CDR1 is MNHEY and CDR2 is SVGAGI in the germline V gene. The germline V and J ends were trimmed by 5 bases and 4 bases, with 9 bases remaining between them. This CDR3 region has 13 residues.

CDR3 region: CASSSGQGSNEKLFF. The CDR3 DNA reads TGTGCCAGCAGTTCGGGACAGGGCAGTAATGAAAAACTGTTTTTT. This chain uses TRBV6-5 with TRBJ1-4; 9 bases are a match to TRBD1. Trimming at V came to 4 bases and at J to 4 bases, leaving 4 bases not matched to a gene. CDR1 MNHEY and CDR2 SVGAGI come from the germline V gene. This CDR3 contains 15 residues.

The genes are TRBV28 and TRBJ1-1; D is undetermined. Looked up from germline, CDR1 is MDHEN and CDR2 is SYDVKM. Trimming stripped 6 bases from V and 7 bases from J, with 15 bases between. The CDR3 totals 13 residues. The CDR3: CASSSSRVGEAFF. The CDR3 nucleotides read TGTGCCAGCAGCTCCTCCCGGGTCGGTGAAGCTTTCTTT.

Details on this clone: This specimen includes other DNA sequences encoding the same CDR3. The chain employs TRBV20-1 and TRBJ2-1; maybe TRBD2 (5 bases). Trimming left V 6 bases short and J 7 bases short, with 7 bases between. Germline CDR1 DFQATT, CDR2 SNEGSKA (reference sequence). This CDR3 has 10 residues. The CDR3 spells CSAWENEQFF. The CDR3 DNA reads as TGCAGTGCCTGGGAGAATGAGCAGTTCTTC.

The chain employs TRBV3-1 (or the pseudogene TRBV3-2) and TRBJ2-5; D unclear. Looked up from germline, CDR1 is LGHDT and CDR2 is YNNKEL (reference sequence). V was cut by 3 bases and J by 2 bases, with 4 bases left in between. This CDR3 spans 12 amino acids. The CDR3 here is CASSQNQETQYF. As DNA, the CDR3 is TGTGCCAGCAGCCAGAATCAAGAGACCCAGTACTTC.

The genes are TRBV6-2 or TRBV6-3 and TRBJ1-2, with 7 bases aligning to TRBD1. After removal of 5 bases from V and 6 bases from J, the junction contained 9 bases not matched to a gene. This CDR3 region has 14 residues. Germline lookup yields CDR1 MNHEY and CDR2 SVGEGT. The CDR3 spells CASSLDDRVDGYTF. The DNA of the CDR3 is TGTGCCAGCAGTCTAGATGACAGGGTTGATGGCTACACCTTC.

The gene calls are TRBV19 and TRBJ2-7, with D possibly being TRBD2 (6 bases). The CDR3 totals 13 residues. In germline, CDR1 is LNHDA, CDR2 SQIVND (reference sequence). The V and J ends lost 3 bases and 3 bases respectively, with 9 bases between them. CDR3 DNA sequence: TGTGCCAGTAGTATGGGACTGCACTACGAGCAGTACTTC. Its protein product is CASSMGLHYEQYF.

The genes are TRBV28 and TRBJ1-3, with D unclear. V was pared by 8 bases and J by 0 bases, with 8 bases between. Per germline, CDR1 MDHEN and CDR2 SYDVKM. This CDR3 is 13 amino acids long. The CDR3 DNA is TGTGCCAGCGTGGATAACTCTGGAAACACCATATATTTT. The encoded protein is CASVDNSGNTIYF.